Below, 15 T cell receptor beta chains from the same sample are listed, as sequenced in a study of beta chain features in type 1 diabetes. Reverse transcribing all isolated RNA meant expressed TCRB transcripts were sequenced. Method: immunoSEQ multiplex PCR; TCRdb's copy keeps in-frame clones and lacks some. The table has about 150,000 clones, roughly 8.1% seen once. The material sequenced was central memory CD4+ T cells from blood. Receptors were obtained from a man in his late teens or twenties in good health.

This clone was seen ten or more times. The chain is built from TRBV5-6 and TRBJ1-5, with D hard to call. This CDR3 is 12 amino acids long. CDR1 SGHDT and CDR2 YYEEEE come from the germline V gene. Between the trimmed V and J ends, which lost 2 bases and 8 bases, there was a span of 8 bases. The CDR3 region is CASSFGFEPQHF. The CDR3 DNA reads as TGTGCCAGCAGCTTCGGGTTCGAGCCCCAGCATTTT.

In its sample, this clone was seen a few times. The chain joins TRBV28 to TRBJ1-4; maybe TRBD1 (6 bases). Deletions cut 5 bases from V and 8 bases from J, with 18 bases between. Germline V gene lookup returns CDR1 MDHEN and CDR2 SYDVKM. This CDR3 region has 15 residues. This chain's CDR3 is CASSIAWGGQEKLFF. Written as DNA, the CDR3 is TGTGCCAGCAGTATCGCCTGGGGGGGCCAGGAAAAACTGTTTTTT.

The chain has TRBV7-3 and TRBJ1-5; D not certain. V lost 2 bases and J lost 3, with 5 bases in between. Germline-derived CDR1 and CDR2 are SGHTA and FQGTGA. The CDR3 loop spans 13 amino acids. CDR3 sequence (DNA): TGTGCCAGCAGCTTATCCTACAATCAGCCCCAGCATTTT. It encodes CASSLSYNQPQHF.

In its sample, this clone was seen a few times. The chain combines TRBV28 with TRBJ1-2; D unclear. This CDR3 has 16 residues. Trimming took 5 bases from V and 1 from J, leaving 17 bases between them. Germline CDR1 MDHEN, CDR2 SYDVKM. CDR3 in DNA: TGTGCCAGCAGTCATGAGGATAGATTTCTTAACTATGGCTACACCTTC. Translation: CASSHEDRFLNYGYTF.

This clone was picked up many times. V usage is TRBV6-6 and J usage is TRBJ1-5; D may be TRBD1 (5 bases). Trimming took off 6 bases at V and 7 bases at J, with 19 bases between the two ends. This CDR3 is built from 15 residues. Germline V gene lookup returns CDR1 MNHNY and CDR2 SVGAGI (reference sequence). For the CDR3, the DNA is TGTGCCAGCAGCCCTCAGGGCAGGTCCGAACAGCCCCAGCATTTT. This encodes CASSPQGRSEQPQHF.

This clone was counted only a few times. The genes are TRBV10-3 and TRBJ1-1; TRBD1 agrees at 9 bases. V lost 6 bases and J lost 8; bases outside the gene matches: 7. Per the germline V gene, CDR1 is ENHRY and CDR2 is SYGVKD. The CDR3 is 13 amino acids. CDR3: CAISMGQGLEAFF. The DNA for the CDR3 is TGTGCCATCAGCATGGGACAGGGATTAGAAGCTTTCTTT.

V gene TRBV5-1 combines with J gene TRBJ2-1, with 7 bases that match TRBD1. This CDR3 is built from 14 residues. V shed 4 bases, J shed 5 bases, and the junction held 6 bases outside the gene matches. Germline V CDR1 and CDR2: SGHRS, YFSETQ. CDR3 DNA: TGCGCCAGCAGCACGGGACAGCCGAACAATGAGCAGTTCTTC. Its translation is CASSTGQPNNEQFF.

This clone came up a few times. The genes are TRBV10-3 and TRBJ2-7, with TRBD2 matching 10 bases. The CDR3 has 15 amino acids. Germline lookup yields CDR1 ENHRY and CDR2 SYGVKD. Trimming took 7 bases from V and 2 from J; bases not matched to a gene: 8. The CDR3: CAINPAGGPTYEQYF. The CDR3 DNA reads TGTGCCATCAACCCAGCGGGGGGGCCAACCTACGAGCAGTACTTC.

Written as DNA, the CDR3 is TGTGCCAGCAGACGCAATTCGGGGAGCGGGCAAGAGACCCAGTACTTC. Amino acid sequence: CASRRNSGSGQETQYF. The chain recombines TRBV27 with TRBJ2-5, with D possibly matching TRBD2 (6 bases). The CDR3 loop spans 16 amino acids. Trimming removed 6 bases from V and 2 bases from J, with 19 bases in between. From germline, CDR1 is MNHEY and CDR2 SMNVEV (reference sequence).

The CDR3 region is CASSPGQTGADYGYTF. CDR3 DNA sequence: TGTGCCAGCAGCCCAGGGCAGACAGGGGCGGACTATGGCTACACCTTC. This rearrangement joins TRBV7-2 to TRBJ1-2, with 8 bases fitting TRBD1. The CDR3 has 16 amino acids. Unmatched junction bases numbered 11, after V lost 5 bases and J lost 3 bases. The germline gives CDR1 SGHTA, CDR2 FQGNSA. The whole variable domain, filled in from reference TRBV7-2 and TRBJ1-2, reads GAGVSQSPSNKVTEKGKDVELRCDPISGHTALYWYRQSLGQGLEFLIYFQGNSAPDKSGLPSDRFSAERTGGSVSTLTIQRTQQEDSAVYLCASSPGQTGADYGYTFGSGTRLTVV.

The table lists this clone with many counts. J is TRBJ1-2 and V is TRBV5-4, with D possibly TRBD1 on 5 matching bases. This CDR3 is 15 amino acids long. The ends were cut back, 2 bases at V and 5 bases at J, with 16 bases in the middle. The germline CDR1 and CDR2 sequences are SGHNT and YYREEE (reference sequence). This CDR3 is CASSFSSNRQYGYTF. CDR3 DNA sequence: TGTGCCAGCAGCTTCTCGTCTAACAGACAGTATGGCTACACCTTC.

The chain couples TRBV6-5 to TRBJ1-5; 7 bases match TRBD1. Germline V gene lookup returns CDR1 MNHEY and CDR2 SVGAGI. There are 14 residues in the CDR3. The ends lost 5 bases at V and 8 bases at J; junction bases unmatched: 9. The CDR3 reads CASSLGTDFEPQHF. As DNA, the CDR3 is TGTGCCAGCAGTCTTGGGACAGACTTCGAGCCCCAGCATTTT.

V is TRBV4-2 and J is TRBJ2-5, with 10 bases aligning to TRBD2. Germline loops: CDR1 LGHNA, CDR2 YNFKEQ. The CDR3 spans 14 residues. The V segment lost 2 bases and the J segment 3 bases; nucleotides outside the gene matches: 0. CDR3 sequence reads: CASSQLAGEETQYF. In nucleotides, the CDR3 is TGTGCCAGCAGCCAACTAGCGGGAGAAGAGACCCAGTACTTC.

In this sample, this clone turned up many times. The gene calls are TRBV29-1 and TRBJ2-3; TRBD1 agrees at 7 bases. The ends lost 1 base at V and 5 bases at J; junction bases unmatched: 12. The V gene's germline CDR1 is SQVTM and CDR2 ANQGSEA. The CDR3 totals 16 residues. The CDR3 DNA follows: TGCAGCGTTGAAGCCGGACAGGCCGGGCCGATAGATACGCAGTATTTT. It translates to CSVEAGQAGPIDTQYF.

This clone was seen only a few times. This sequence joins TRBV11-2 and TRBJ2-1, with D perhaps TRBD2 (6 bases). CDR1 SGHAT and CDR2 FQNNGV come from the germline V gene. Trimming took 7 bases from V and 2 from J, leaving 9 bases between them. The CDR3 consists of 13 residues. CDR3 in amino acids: CASMASAYNEQFF. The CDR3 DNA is TGTGCCAGCATGGCTAGCGCCTACAATGAGCAGTTCTTC.